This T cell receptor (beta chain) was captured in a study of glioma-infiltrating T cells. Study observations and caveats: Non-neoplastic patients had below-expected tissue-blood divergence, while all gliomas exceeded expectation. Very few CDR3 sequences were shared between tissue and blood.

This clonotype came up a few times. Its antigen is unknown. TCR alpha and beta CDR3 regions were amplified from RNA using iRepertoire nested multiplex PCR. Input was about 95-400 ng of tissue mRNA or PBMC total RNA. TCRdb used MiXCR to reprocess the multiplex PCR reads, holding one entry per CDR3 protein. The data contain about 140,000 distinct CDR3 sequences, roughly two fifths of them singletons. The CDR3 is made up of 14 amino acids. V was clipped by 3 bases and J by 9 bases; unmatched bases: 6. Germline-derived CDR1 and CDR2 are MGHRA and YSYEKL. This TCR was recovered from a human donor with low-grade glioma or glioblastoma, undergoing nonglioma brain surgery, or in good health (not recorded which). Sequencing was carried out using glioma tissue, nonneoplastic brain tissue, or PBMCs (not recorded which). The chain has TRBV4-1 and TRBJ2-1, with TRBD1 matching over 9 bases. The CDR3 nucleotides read TGCGCCAGCAGCCAGGAGACAGGGGGATTTGAGCAGTTCTTC. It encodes CASSQETGGFEQFF.